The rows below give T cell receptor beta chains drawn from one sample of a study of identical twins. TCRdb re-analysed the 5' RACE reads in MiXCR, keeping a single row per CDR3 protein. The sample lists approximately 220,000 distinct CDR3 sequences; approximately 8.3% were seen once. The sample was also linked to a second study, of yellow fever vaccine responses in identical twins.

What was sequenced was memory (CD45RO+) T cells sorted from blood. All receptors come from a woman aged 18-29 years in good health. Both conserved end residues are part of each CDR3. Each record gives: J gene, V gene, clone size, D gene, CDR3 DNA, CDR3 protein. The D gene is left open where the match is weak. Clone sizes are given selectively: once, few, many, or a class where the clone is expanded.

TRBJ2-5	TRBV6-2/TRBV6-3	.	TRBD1	TGTGCCAGCAGATCCGGGACAGGAAGGACCCAGTACTTC	CASRSGTGRTQYF
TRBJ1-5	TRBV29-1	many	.	TGCAGCGTTGAATCAGGGGTAGGACAGCCCCAGCATTTT	CSVESGVGQPQHF
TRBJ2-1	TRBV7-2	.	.	TGTGCCAGCAGCTTAGGGGACCAGGGGAATGAGCAGTTCTTC	CASSLGDQGNEQFF
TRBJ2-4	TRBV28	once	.	TGTGCCAGCAGTAAGGGAATAGCCAAAAACATTCAGTACTTC	CASSKGIAKNIQYF
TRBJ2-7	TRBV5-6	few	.	TGTGCCAGCAGCGGGACGCGGAACGAGCAGTACTTC	CASSGTRNEQYF
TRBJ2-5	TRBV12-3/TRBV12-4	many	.	TGTGCCAGCAGTACTTACAGGGGGGGGGAGACCCAGTACTTC	CASSTYRGGETQYF
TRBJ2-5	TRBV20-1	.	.	TGCAGTGCGCCGAATTGGTTCCAAGAGACCCAGTACTTC	CSAPNWFQETQYF
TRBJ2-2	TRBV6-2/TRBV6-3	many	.	TGTGCCAGCAGTTACTCAGATAACACCGGGGAGCTGTTTTTT	CASSYSDNTGELFF
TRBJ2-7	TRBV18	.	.	TGTGCCAGCTCACCCCAGAGGGCCGACGAGCAGTACTTC	CASSPQRADEQYF
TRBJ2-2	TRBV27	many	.	TGTGCCAGCAGTTTTATGGGGATCACCGGGGAGCTGTTTTTT	CASSFMGITGELFF